Ten or more counts support the clone carrying this T cell receptor (beta chain). Its antigen is undetermined. One entry per CDR3 protein results from TCRdb running MiXCR on the 5' RACE reads. Of about 190,000 distinct CDR3 sequences in the sample, roughly 18% were seen once. The data were obtained in a study of T-cell memory formation after mild COVID-19. About the study: TCR clusters mostly belonged to single donors. Broader study findings: Pre-infection memory showed some responding clones, and this suggested that cross-reactive memory joined. The SARS-CoV-2 specificity of second-wave clones reaching peak at day 37 remained unverified.

The CDR3 contains 16 residues. Trimming removed 2 bases from V and 0 bases from J, with 13 bases in between. Germline CDR1 and CDR2: SGHTA and FQGNSA. This chain links TRBV7-2 with TRBJ1-1; TRBD1 is a possible D gene (5 bases). This clonotype was sampled from an adult woman who had mild COVID-19 (a few samples of this study predate the infection). Cell type and time point are not known. The sample was PBMCs or a T cell subset sorted from them (not recorded which). CDR3: CASSLSRQTLNTEAFF. In nucleotides, the CDR3 is TGTGCCAGCAGCTTATCCCGACAGACTCTGAACACTGAAGCTTTCTTT.